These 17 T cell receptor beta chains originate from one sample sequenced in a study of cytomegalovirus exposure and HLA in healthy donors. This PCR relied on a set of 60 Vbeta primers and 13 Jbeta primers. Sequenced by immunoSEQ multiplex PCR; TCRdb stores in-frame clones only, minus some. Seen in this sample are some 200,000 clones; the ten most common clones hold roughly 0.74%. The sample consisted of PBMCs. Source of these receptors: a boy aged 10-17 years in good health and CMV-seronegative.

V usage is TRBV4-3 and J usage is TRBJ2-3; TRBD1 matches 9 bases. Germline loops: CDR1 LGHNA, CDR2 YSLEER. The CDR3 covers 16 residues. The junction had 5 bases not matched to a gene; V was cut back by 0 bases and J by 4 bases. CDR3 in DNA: TGCGCCAGCAGCCAAGATTTGGGGACAGGGCCAGATACGCAGTATTTT. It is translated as CASSQDLGTGPDTQYF.

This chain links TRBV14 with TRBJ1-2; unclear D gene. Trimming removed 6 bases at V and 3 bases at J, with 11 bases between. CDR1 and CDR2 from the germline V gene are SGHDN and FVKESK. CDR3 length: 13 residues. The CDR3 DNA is TGTGCCAGCAGTTTAGCCCCTGACTATGGCTACACCTTC. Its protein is CASSLAPDYGYTF. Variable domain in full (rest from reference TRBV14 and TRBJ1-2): EAGVTQFPSHSVIEKGQTVTLRCDPISGHDNLYWYRRVMGKEIKFLLHFVKESKQDESGMPNNRFLAERTGGTYSTLKVQPAELEDSGVYFCASSLAPDYGYTFGSGTRLTVV.

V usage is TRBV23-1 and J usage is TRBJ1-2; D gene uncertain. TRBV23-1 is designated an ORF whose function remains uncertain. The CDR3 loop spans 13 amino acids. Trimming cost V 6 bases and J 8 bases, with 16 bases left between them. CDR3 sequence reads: CASRPLRANGYTF. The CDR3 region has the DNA TGCGCCAGCAGACCCCTGCGGGCTAACGGCTACACCTTC.

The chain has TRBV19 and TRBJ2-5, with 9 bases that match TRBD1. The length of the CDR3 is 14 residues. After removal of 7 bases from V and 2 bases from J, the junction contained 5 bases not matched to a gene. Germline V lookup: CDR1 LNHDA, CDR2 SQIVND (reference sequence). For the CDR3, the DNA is TGTGCCAGTAATCTTGGGACAGGGCAAGAGACCCAGTACTTC. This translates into CASNLGTGQETQYF.

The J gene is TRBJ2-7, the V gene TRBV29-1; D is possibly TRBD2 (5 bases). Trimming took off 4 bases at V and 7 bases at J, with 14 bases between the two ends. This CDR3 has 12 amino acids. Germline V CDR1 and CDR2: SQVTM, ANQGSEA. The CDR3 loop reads CSVVGSGMEQYF. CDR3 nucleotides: TGCAGCGTTGTGGGAAGCGGTATGGAGCAGTACTTC.

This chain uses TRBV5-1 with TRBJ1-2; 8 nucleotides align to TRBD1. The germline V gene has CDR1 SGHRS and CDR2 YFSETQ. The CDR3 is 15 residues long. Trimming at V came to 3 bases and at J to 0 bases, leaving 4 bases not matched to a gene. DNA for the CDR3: TGCGCCAGCAGCTCAGGGGGCCAATCTAACTATGGCTACACCTTC. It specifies CASSSGGQSNYGYTF.

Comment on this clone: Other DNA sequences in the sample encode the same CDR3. This CDR3 is CASSFTGNTEAFF. The CDR3 bases are TGTGCCAGCAGTTTTACAGGGAACACTGAAGCTTTCTTT. This chain links TRBV27 with TRBJ1-1; D may be TRBD1 (5 bases). The CDR3 has 13 amino acids. V shed 3 bases and J shed 1 base, with 6 bases lying between them. Germline CDR1 MNHEY, CDR2 SMNVEV (reference sequence).

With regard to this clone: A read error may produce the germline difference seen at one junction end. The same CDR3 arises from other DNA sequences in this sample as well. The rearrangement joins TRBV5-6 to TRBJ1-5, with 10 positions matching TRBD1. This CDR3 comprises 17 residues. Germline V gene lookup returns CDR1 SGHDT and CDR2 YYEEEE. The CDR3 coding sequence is TGTGCCAGCAGCTGGGTGAGACAGGGGGCTAAAAATCAGCCCCAGCACTTT. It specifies CASSWVRQGAKNQPQHF.

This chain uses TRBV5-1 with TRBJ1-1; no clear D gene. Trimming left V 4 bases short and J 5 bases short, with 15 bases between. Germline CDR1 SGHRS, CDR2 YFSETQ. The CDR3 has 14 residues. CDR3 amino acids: CASSPPGGRTEAFF. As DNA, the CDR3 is TGCGCCAGCAGCCCACCAGGTGGCCGGACTGAAGCTTTCTTT.

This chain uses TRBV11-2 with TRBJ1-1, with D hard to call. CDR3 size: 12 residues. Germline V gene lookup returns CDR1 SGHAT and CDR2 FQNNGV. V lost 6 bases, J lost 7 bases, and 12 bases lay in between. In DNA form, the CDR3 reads TGTGCCAGCAGATCCCTCACAAGTGAAGCTTTCTTT. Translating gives CASRSLTSEAFF.

The CDR3 here is CASSRSRDIGGYTF. The CDR3 DNA is TGTGCCAGCAGTCGGTCCCGGGACATCGGGGGCTACACCTTC. V usage is TRBV6-5 and J usage is TRBJ1-2; D might be TRBD1 (6 bases). The CDR3 has 14 amino acids. Trimming pared 5 bases from V and 8 bases from J, leaving 18 bases between. Looked up from germline, CDR1 is MNHEY and CDR2 is SVGAGI.

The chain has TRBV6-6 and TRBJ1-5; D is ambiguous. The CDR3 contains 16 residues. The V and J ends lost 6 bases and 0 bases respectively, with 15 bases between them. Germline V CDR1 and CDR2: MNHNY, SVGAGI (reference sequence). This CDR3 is CASRNLAVYSNQPQHF. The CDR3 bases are TGTGCCAGCAGAAATTTGGCAGTATATAGCAATCAGCCCCAGCATTTT.

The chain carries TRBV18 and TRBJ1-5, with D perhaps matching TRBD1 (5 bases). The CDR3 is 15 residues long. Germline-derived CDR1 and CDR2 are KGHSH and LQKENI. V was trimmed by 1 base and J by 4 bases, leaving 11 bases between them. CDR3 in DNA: TGTGCCAGCTCACCACTAAACAGGCCAAATCAGCCCCAGCATTTT. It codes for CASSPLNRPNQPQHF.

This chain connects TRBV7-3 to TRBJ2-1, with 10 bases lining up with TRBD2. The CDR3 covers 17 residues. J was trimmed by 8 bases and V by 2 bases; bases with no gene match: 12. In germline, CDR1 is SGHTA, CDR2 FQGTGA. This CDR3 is CASSLYSGGADGDEQFF. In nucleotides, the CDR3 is TGTGCCAGCAGCTTATACAGCGGGGGGGCCGATGGAGATGAGCAGTTCTTC.

This CDR3 is CASSYPGQGISEQYF. CDR3 nucleotides: TGCGCCAGCAGCTATCCGGGACAGGGTATCTCCGAGCAGTACTTC. The V and J genes are TRBV4-1 and TRBJ2-7, with 9 bases aligning to TRBD1. The germline V gene has CDR1 MGHRA and CDR2 YSYEKL. The J segment lost 6 bases and the V segment lost 5 bases, leaving 11 bases of the junction unmatched. The CDR3 runs 15 residues.

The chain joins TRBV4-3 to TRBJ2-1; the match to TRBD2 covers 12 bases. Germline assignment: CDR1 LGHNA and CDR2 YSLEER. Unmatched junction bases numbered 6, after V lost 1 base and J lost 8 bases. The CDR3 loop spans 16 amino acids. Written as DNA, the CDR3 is TGCGCCAGCAGCCAAGGAGGCCTAGCGGGGGGGCATGAGCAGTTCTTC. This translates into CASSQGGLAGGHEQFF.

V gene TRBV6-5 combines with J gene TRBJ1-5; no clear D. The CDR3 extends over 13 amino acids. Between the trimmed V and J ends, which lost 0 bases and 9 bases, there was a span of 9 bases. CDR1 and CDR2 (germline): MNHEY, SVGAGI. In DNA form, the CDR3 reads TGTGCCAGCAGTTACTCGAGGGTTTCGCCCCAGCATTTT. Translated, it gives CASSYSRVSPQHF.